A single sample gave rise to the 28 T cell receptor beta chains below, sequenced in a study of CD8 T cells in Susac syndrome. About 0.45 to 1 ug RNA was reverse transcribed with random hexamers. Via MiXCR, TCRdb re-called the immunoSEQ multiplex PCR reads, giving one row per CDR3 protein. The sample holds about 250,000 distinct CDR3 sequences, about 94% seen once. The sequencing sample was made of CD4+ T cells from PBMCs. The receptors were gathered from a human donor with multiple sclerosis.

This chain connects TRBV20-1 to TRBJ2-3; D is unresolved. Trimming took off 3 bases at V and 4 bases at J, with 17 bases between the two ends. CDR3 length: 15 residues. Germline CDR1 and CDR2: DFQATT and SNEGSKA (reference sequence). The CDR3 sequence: CSASPEYGFADTQYF. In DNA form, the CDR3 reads TGCAGTGCTAGCCCCGAGTACGGTTTCGCAGATACGCAGTATTTT.

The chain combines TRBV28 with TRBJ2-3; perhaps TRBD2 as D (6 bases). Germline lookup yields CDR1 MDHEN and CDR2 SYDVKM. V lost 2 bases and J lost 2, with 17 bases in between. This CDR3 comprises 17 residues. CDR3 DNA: TGTGCCAGCAGTTTAGAAGCCCGGGACTTAAACACAGATACGCAGTATTTT. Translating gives CASSLEARDLNTDTQYF. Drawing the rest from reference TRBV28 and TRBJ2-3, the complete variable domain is DVKVTQSSRYLVKRTGEKVFLECVQDMDHENMFWYRQDPGLGLRLIYFSYDVKMKEKGDIPEGYSVSREKKERFSLILESASTNQTSMYLCASSLEARDLNTDTQYFGPGTRLTVL.

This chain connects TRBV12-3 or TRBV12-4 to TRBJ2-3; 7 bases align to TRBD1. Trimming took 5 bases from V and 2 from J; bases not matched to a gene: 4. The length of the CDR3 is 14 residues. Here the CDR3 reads CASSLQGYTDTQYF. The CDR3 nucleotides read TGTGCCAGCAGTCTACAGGGGTACACAGATACGCAGTATTTT.

CDR3 sequence reads: CASSLMPAAGELFF. The CDR3, as DNA: TGTGCCAGCAGTCTAATGCCCGCGGCCGGGGAGCTGTTTTTT. The V gene is TRBV7-2, the J gene TRBJ2-2; D is uncertain. Germline CDR1 SGHTA, CDR2 FQGNSA. V was clipped by 6 bases and J by 6 bases, with 14 bases between them. This CDR3 is 14 amino acids long.

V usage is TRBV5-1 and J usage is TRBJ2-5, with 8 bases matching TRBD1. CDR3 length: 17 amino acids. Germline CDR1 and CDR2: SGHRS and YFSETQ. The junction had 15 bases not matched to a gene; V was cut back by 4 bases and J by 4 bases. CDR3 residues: CASSMMPGTGGVETQYF. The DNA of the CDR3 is TGCGCCAGCAGCATGATGCCCGGGACAGGAGGCGTAGAGACCCAGTACTTC.

CDR3 bases: TGTGCCAGCAGTCGCCGGGACAGGGTTTCTCAGCCCCAGCATTTT. Amino acid sequence: CASSRRDRVSQPQHF. The V and J genes are TRBV27 and TRBJ1-5; TRBD1 matches at 9 bases. J was trimmed by 6 bases and V by 5 bases; bases with no gene match: 8. Germline-derived CDR1 and CDR2 are MNHEY and SMNVEV (reference sequence). This CDR3 comprises 15 residues.

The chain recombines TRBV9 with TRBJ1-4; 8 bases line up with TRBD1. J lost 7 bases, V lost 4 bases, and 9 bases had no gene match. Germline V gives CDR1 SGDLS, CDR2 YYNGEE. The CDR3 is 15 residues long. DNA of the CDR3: TGTGCCAGCAGCATCTCCCAGGGGGCGGGTGAAAAACTGTTTTTT. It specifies CASSISQGAGEKLFF. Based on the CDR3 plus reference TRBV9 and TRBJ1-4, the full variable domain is DSGVTQTPKHLITATGQRVTLRCSPRSGDLSVYWYQQSLDQGLQFLIQYYNGEERAKGNILERFSAQQFPDLHSELNLSSLELGDSALYFCASSISQGAGEKLFFGSGTQLSVL.

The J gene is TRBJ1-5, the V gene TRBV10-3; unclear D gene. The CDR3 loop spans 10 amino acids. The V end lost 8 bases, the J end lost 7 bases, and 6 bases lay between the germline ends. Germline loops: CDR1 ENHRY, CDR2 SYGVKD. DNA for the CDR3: TGTGCCATCGGGGAGCAGCCCCAGCATTTT. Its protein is CAIGEQPQHF.

This CDR3 reads CASSVALAGRGEQYF. CDR3 nucleotide sequence: TGTGCCAGCAGCGTAGCGCTAGCGGGGAGGGGCGAGCAGTACTTC. This chain joins TRBV9 and TRBJ2-7, with 9 bases lining up with TRBD2. Trimming cost V 0 bases and J 6 bases; bases outside gene matches: 7. The germline CDR1 and CDR2 sequences are SGDLS and YYNGEE. This CDR3 has 15 amino acids.

The CDR3 sequence is CASSLTGSVYEQYF. As DNA, the CDR3 is TGTGCCAGCAGCTTAACAGGGTCTGTCTACGAGCAGTACTTC. V gene TRBV5-5 combines with J gene TRBJ2-7; tentatively, D is TRBD1 (6 bases). Germline V gene data show CDR1 as SGHKS and CDR2 as YYEKEE (reference sequence). The CDR3 is made up of 14 amino acids. Trimming took off 2 bases at V and 3 bases at J, with 12 bases between the two ends.

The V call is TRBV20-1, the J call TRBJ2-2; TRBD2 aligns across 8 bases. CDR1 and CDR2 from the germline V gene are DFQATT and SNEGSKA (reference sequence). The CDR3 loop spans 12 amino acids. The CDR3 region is CSGGANTGELFF. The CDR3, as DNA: TGCAGCGGGGGGGCAAACACCGGGGAGCTGTTTTTT.

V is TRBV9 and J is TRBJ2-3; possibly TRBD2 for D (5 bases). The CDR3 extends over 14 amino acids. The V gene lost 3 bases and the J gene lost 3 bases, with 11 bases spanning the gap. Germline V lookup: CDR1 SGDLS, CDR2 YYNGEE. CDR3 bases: TGTGCCAGCAGCGGGCGGACTGCTACAGATACGCAGTATTTT. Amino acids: CASSGRTATDTQYF.

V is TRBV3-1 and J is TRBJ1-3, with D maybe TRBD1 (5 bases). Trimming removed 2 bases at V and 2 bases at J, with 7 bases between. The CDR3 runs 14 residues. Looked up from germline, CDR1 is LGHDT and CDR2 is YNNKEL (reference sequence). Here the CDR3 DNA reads TGTGCCAGCAGCCAACGGGGGACTGGAAACACCATATATTTT. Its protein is CASSQRGTGNTIYF. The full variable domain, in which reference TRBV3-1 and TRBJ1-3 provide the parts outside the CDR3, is DTAVSQTPKYLVTQMGNDKSIKCEQNLGHDTMYWYKQDSKKFLKIMFSYNNKELIINETVPNRFSPKSPDKAHLNLHINSLELGDSAVYFCASSQRGTGNTIYFGEGSWLTVV.

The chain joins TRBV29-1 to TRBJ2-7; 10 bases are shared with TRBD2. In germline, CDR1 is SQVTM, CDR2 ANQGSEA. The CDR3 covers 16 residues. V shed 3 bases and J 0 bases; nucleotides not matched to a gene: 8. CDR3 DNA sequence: TGCAGCGTTGAGACCCGGACTAGCGGACTCTCCTACGAGCAGTACGTC. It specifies CSVETRTSGLSYEQYV.

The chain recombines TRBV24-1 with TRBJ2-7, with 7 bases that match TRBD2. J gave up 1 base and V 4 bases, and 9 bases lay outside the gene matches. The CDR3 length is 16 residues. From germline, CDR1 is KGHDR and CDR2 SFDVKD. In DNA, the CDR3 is TGTGCCACCAGTGACCCGGGGCGCGGGGGATCCTACGAGCAGTACTTC. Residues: CATSDPGRGGSYEQYF.

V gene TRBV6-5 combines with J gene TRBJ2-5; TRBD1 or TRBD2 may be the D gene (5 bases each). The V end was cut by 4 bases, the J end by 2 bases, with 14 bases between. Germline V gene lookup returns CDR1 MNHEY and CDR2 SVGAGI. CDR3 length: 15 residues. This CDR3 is CASSFLGDLQETQYF. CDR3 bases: TGTGCCAGCAGTTTCCTAGGGGACCTTCAAGAGACCCAGTACTTC.

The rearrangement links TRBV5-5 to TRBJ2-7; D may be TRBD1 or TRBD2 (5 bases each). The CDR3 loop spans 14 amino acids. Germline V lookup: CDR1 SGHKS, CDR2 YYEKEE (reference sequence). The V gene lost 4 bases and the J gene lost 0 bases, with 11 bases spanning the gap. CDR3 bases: TGTGCCAGCAGCCCCCGGGACGTCTCCTACGAGCAGTACTTC. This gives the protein CASSPRDVSYEQYF.

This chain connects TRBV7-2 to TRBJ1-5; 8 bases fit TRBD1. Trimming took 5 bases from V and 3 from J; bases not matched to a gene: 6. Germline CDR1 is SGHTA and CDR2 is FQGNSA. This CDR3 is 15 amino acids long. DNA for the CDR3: TGTGCCAGCAGCAGGGCCAGGGGGCACAATCAGCCCCAGCATTTT. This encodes CASSRARGHNQPQHF.

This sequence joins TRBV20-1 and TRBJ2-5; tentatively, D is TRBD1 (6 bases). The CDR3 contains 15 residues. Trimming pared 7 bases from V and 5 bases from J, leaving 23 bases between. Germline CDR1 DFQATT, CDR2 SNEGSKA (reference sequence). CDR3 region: CSVTRGSDRRETQYF. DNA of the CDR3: TGCAGTGTCACAAGAGGGTCAGACAGGCGGGAGACCCAGTACTTC.

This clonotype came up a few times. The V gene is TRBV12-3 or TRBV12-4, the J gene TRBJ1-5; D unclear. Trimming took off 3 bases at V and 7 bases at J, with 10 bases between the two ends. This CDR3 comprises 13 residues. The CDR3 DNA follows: TGTGCCAGCAGTTTGAGGGAGAACCAGCCCCAGCATTTT. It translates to CASSLRENQPQHF.

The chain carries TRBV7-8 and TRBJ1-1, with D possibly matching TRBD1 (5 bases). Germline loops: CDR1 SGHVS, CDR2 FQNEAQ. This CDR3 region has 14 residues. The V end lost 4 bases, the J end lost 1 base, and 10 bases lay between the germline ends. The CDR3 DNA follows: TGTGCCAGCAGCTACTCTGGGGCGAACACTGAAGCTTTCTTT. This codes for CASSYSGANTEAFF.

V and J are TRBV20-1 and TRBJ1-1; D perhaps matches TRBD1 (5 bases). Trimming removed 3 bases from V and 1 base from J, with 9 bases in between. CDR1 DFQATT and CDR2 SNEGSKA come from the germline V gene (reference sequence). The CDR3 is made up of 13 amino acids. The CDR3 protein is CSASRTPNTEAFF. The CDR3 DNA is TGCAGTGCTAGCCGGACACCGAACACTGAAGCTTTCTTT.

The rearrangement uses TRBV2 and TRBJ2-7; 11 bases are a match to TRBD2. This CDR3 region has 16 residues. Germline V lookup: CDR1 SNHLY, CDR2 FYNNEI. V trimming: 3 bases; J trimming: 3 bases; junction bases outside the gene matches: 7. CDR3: CASSDSGLAAVYEQYV. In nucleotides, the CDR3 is TGTGCCAGCAGTGACTCGGGACTAGCGGCCGTCTACGAGCAGTACGTC.

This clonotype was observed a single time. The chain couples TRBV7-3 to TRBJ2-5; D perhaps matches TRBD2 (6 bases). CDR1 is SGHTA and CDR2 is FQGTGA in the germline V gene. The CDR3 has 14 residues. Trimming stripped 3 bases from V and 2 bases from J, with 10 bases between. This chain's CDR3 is CASSFLGTQETQYF. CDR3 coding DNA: TGTGCCAGCAGCTTCCTCGGGACTCAAGAGACCCAGTACTTC.

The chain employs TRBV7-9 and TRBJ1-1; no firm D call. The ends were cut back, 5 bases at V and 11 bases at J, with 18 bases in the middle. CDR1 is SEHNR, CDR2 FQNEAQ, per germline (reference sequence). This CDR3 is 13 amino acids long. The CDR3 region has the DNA TGTGCCAGCAGCCCATTAGTTGGGTCGGGGGCTTTCTTT. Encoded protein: CASSPLVGSGAFF.

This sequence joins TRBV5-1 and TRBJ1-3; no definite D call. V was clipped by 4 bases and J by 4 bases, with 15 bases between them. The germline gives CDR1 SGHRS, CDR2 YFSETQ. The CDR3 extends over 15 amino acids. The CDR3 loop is CASSVGPTEGNTIYF. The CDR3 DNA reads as TGCGCCAGCAGCGTCGGGCCGACGGAAGGAAACACCATATATTTT.

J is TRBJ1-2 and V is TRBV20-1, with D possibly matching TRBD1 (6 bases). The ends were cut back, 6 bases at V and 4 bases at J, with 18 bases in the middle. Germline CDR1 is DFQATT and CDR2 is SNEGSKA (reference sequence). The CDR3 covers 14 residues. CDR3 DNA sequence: TGCAGTGCCGAAGGAGCAAGGGGGAGCTATGGCTACACCTTC. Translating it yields CSAEGARGSYGYTF.

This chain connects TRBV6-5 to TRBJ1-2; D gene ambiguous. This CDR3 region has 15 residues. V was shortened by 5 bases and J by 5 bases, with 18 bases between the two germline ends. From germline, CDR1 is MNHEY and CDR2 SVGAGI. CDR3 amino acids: CASSPRTPALYGYTF. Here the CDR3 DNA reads TGTGCCAGCAGTCCCCGGACCCCAGCGCTGTATGGCTACACCTTC.